What follows describes a single TCR beta chain. Antigen unknown. The data were taken from a study of follicular helper T cells after annual influenza vaccination. Findings of the study overall: ICOS+CD38+ cTfh clonality change tracked circulating plasmablast frequency change. ICOS-CD38- cTfh most often held earlier Day 7 ICOS+CD38+ clones.

Noted time point: 2015-2016 season, 7 days after influenza vaccination. Vaccine contraindications, substance abuse, HIV/AIDS, active malignancy and active illness excluded donors. Between about 40 and 110 mL of blood was drawn per time point. CDR1 SGHTA and CDR2 FQGNSA come from the germline V gene. The ends were cut back, 5 bases at V and 0 bases at J, with 14 bases in the middle. This CDR3 contains 17 residues. Assay: immunoSEQ multiplex PCR; the TCRdb copy retains only in-frame clones and omits some. The sample gives some 7,000 clones, about four fifths of which show up once; 1.4% is in the top ten.

Sequenced material: CXCR5- memory CD4+ T cells sorted from blood, taken 7 days after influenza vaccination. This receptor was taken from an adult who received the influenza vaccine. This rearrangement joins TRBV7-2 to TRBJ2-6, with D perhaps TRBD2 (5 bases). The CDR3 spells CASSPRLGDSGANVLTF. For the CDR3, the DNA is TGTGCCAGCAGCCCCCGACTGGGAGACTCTGGGGCCAACGTCCTGACTTTC.